These T cell receptor beta chains were read from a single sample in a study of cytomegalovirus exposure and HLA in healthy donors. Produced via immunoSEQ multiplex PCR; TCRdb's table is partial and in-frame only. Here the sample spans roughly 140,000 clones, roughly 89% being singletons. The specimen was PBMCs. These TCRs come from a woman aged 18-30 years in good health and CMV-seropositive. CDR3s include the opening cysteine and the closing phenylalanine or tryptophan. The D gene is left open where the match is weak. Expanded clones get a size class; other rows say once, few or many, or leave the size out.

once,TRBV11-3,.,TRBJ2-7,CASSLGRLPLYEQYF,TGTGCCAGCAGCTTGGGCAGGCTTCCTCTCTACGAGCAGTACTTC
.,TRBV7-2,TRBD1,TRBJ2-4,CASSTQGRDIQYF,TGTGCCAGCAGCACACAGGGGCGGGACATTCAGTACTTC
.,TRBV7-2,TRBD1,TRBJ2-1,CASSPDRGYIEQFF,TGTGCCAGCAGCCCCGACAGGGGTTACATTGAGCAGTTCTTC
.,TRBV5-6,TRBD2,TRBJ2-7,CASSLGGRAGEQYF,TGTGCCAGCAGCTTGGGGGGGAGGGCCGGAGAGCAGTACTTC
once,TRBV13,.,TRBJ1-2,CASTWAGGHALANYGYTF,TGTGCCAGCACCTGGGCTGGGGGACACGCCTTAGCTAACTATGGCTACACCTTC
.,TRBV29-1,.,TRBJ2-3,CSAESGRSTDTQYF,TGCAGCGCCGAGTCGGGGAGAAGCACAGATACGCAGTATTTT
.,TRBV2,TRBD1,TRBJ1-5,CASTLTGDSNQPQHF,TGTGCCAGCACCCTGACAGGGGATAGCAATCAGCCCCAGCATTTT
.,TRBV30,TRBD2,TRBJ2-2,CAWSDGLAGTGELFF,TGTGCCTGGAGCGACGGACTAGCGGGCACCGGGGAGCTGTTTTTT
.,TRBV6-1,TRBD1,TRBJ1-5,CASSYGTAFNQPQHF,TGTGCCAGCAGCTACGGGACAGCCTTCAATCAGCCCCAGCATTTT
.,TRBV12-5,.,TRBJ2-1,CASGLFQGSYNEQFF,TGTGCTAGTGGTTTGTTTCAGGGCTCCTACAATGAGCAGTTCTTC
.,TRBV9,.,TRBJ2-6,CASSVALPGQNSGANVLTF,TGTGCCAGCAGCGTAGCCCTCCCGGGTCAAAACTCTGGGGCCAACGTCCTGACTTTC
once,TRBV15,.,TRBJ2-1,CATSRDRPLGDEQFF,TGTGCCACCAGCAGAGATCGGCCCCTAGGGGATGAGCAGTTCTTC
.,TRBV10-1,TRBD1,TRBJ2-7,CASSESKTGGYEQYF,TGCGCCAGCAGTGAGTCAAAGACAGGGGGCTACGAGCAGTACTTC
.,TRBV4-1,.,TRBJ2-3,CASSQAWVGSASTDTQYF,TGCGCCAGCAGCCAGGCGTGGGTGGGTAGCGCTAGCACAGATACGCAGTATTTT
.,TRBV7-9,TRBD2,TRBJ2-7,CASSPGLAGIYEQYF,TGTGCCAGCAGCCCGGGACTAGCGGGAATCTACGAGCAGTACTTC
.,TRBV21-1,.,TRBJ1-2,CASGPLEVQGEDGYTF,TGTGCCAGCGGCCCCCTCGAGGTACAGGGGGAGGATGGCTACACCTTC